The 8 T cell receptor beta chains presented below share a single source sample, sequenced in a study of PD-L1 blockade in urothelial cancer. TCRdb's copy holds only in-frame clones and misses some; the assay was immunoSEQ multiplex PCR. There are 50,000 to 70,000 clones in the sample; about 81% occur only once, and over 1.5% lies in the top ten. The sample's time point: pretreatment peripheral blood. Here the sequenced sample was PBMCs, taken around atezolizumab (anti-PD-L1) treatment. All receptors derive from a man aged 65-85 years with urothelial cancer.

J is TRBJ2-7 and V is TRBV7-2; 12 bases map to TRBD2. This CDR3 has 17 residues. The junction had 9 bases not matched to a gene; V was cut back by 0 bases and J by 6 bases. CDR1 and CDR2 (germline): SGHTA, FQGNSA. The DNA of the CDR3 is TGTGCCAGCAGCTTAGCTGATCCCGGACTAGCGGGACGCGAGCAGTACTTC. Translated, it gives CASSLADPGLAGREQYF.

This clone was counted between two and nine times. The V and J genes are TRBV7-2 and TRBJ2-3; TRBD2 matches 14 bases. CDR1 SGHTA and CDR2 FQGNSA come from the germline V gene. V trimming: 5 bases; J trimming: 10 bases; junction bases outside the gene matches: 8. The length of the CDR3 is 15 residues. The CDR3 protein is CASSTRTSGRQAQYF. The DNA for the CDR3 is TGTGCCAGCAGCACGCGGACTAGCGGGAGGCAGGCGCAGTATTTT.

The chain links TRBV15 to TRBJ1-5, with a tentative D call TRBD1 (5 bases). CDR1 and CDR2 (germline): LNHNV, YYDKDF (reference sequence). V shed 5 bases and J shed 5 bases, with 16 bases lying between them. The CDR3 has 15 amino acids. Written as DNA, the CDR3 is TGTGCCACCAGCCGATCGACAGCGACAGATCAGCCCCAGCATTTT. It specifies CATSRSTATDQPQHF.

This chain links TRBV12-1 with TRBJ1-2; the table's D gene call, TRBD1, was not cross checked with the DNA. TRBV12-1 is tagged as a pseudogene. CDR3 size: 16 residues. The CDR3 sequence: CASSFFFQDRAYGYTF. The DNA of the CDR3 is TGTGCCAGCAGCTTTTTTTTCCAGGACAGGGCCTATGGCTACACCTTC.

The CDR3 nucleotides are TGTGCCATCAGTGGGGACAGGAAGGGAGATACGCAGTATTTT. Encoded protein: CAISGDRKGDTQYF. The chain links TRBV10-3 to TRBJ2-3; 8 positions agree with TRBD1. In germline, CDR1 is ENHRY, CDR2 SYGVKD. The ends lost 4 bases at V and 5 bases at J; junction bases unmatched: 5. This CDR3 has 14 residues.

The chain employs TRBV7-3 and TRBJ2-2, with TRBD2 identical over 7 bases. CDR1 is SGHTA and CDR2 is FQGTGA in the germline V gene. V was pared by 5 bases and J by 0 bases, with 6 bases of the junction left unmatched. CDR3 length equals 16 residues. The CDR3 DNA follows: TGTGCCAGCAGCCGAAGAAGCGGGGCGAACACCGGGGAGCTGTTTTTT. Translated: CASSRRSGANTGELFF.

This sequence joins TRBV11-3 and TRBJ1-3; D perhaps matches TRBD1 (6 bases). Looked up from germline, CDR1 is SGHNT and CDR2 is YENEEA. This CDR3 comprises 18 residues. Trimming took 6 bases from V and 0 from J, leaving 21 bases between them. The CDR3 region is CASSRPRQGSSSGNTIYF. CDR3 DNA sequence: TGTGCCAGCAGTCGTCCAAGGCAGGGGTCCAGCTCTGGAAACACCATATATTTT.

V is TRBV12-5 and J is TRBJ2-1; D perhaps matches TRBD2 (6 bases). Between the trimmed V and J ends, which lost 6 bases and 4 bases, there was a span of 7 bases. This CDR3 is 12 amino acids long. Germline V gene lookup returns CDR1 LGHNT and CDR2 FRNRAP. In DNA form, the CDR3 reads TGTGCTAGTGGGGGGGGATACAATGAGCAGTTCTTC. This codes for CASGGGYNEQFF.